These 12 T cell receptor beta chains were sequenced from one sample in a study of blood T cell repertoires in COVID-19 (dated by TCRdb to the early 2020s). The library was built by means of the immunoSEQ multiplex PCR assay. Drawn from immuneACCESS, this table holds only the in-frame rearrangements with V and J called that TCRdb kept. Clones are partly lost; checked studies trace under half to an unresolved V gene and leave the rest unexplained. The sample table contains about 240,000 clones; only one count was recorded for about 90% of them. About 3.5% of the sample lies in the top ten. The sequencing sample was made of PBMCs or T cells enriched from blood (not recorded which). These receptors came from a woman aged 40 to 55 with acute COVID-19.

The chain couples TRBV19 to TRBJ2-2, with a tentative D call TRBD1 (6 bases). The V gene lost 10 bases and the J gene lost 1 base, with 13 bases spanning the gap. The length of the CDR3 is 14 residues. CDR1 is LNHDA and CDR2 is SQIVND in the germline V gene (reference sequence). CDR3 protein: CATSRGWNTGELFF. DNA for the CDR3: TGTGCCACCTCAAGGGGGTGGAACACCGGGGAGCTGTTTTTT.

The J gene is TRBJ2-2, the V gene TRBV5-1; D is ambiguous. Germline CDR1 is SGHRS and CDR2 is YFSETQ. The CDR3 length is 12 residues. Trimming took off 4 bases at V and 3 bases at J, with 4 bases between the two ends. The CDR3 DNA reads TGCGCCAGCAGCGTCGACACCGGGGAGCTGTTTTTT. This sequence encodes CASSVDTGELFF.

The chain has TRBV14 and TRBJ2-1; TRBD1 might be the D (5 bases). V was shortened by 0 bases and J by 10 bases, with 16 bases between the two germline ends. This CDR3 is built from 15 residues. Germline V gene lookup returns CDR1 SGHDN and CDR2 FVKESK. Written as DNA, the CDR3 is TGTGCCAGCAGCCAAGATCAGGGCTATCTAGGAGAGCAGTTCTTC. Protein sequence: CASSQDQGYLGEQFF.

The V call is TRBV6-5, the J call TRBJ1-5; D unresolved. CDR3 length equals 12 residues. Between the trimmed V and J ends, which lost 6 bases and 5 bases, there was a span of 8 bases. Germline assignment: CDR1 MNHEY and CDR2 SVGAGI. The CDR3 DNA is TGTGCCAGCAGCAGGTCTTATCAGCCCCAGCATTTT. Encoded protein: CASSRSYQPQHF.

The V and J genes are TRBV5-1 and TRBJ2-2; no reliable D call. The V and J ends lost 0 bases and 6 bases respectively, with 9 bases between them. Looked up from germline, CDR1 is SGHRS and CDR2 is YFSETQ. CDR3 length equals 14 residues. This CDR3 reads CASSLGRSAGELFF. CDR3 nucleotides: TGCGCCAGCAGCTTGGGCAGGTCCGCCGGGGAGCTGTTTTTT. The full variable domain, rest sourced from reference TRBV5-1 and TRBJ2-2, is KAGVTQTPRYLIKTRGQQVTLSCSPISGHRSVSWYQQTPGQGLQFLFEYFSETQRNKGNFPGRFSGRQFSNSRSEMNVSTLELGDSALYLCASSLGRSAGELFFGEGSRLTVL.

This chain uses TRBV11-2 with TRBJ2-1; TRBD2 aligns across 9 bases. The trim removed 7 bases at V and 9 bases at J, leaving 7 bases unmatched. Germline V gives CDR1 SGHAT, CDR2 FQNNGV. This CDR3 is 13 amino acids long. CDR3 sequence reads: CASIAGGFGEQFF. In DNA form, the CDR3 reads TGTGCCAGCATTGCGGGAGGGTTCGGTGAGCAGTTCTTC.

This clone was counted a single time. This chain joins TRBV29-1 and TRBJ2-5; 13 bases align to TRBD2. Germline V gene data show CDR1 as SQVTM and CDR2 as ANQGSEA. Germline trimming cut 7 bases from V and 4 bases from J; bases unmatched to any gene: 3. This CDR3 contains 13 residues. CDR3 coding DNA: TGCAGCGCCCGACTAGCGGGAGGAGAGACCCAGTACTTC. It is translated as CSARLAGGETQYF.

This chain connects TRBV6-1 to TRBJ2-5, with TRBD1 as a possible D gene (5 bases). The CDR3 is 16 amino acids. Germline assignment: CDR1 MNHNS and CDR2 SASEGT. Trimming took 3 bases from V and 2 from J, leaving 16 bases between them. The CDR3 DNA reads as TGTGCCAGCAGTGAGCGTGGACACAGGAGACAAGAGACCCAGTACTTC. The encoded protein is CASSERGHRRQETQYF.

V is TRBV27 and J is TRBJ2-5, with D perhaps matching TRBD2 (5 bases). Trimming took 5 bases from V and 5 from J, leaving 27 bases between them. Germline V gene data show CDR1 as MNHEY and CDR2 as SMNVEV (reference sequence). The CDR3 covers 18 residues. The CDR3 is CASSPTPPLATPRETQYF. The CDR3 coding sequence is TGTGCCAGCAGTCCTACTCCCCCTTTAGCGACCCCGAGGGAGACCCAGTACTTC.

The chain links TRBV4-2 to TRBJ2-1; 12 bases agree with TRBD2. The germline V gene has CDR1 LGHNA and CDR2 YNFKEQ. This CDR3 comprises 17 residues. Losses at the gene ends were 1 base for V and 6 bases for J; bases not matched to a gene: 7. In nucleotides, the CDR3 is TGTGCCAGCAGCCAAGTCCTAGCGGGAGGGCCGGGCAATGAGCAGTTCTTC. Its translation is CASSQVLAGGPGNEQFF.

This rearrangement joins TRBV2 to TRBJ1-4; 9 nucleotides align to TRBD1. Germline-derived CDR1 and CDR2 are SNHLY and FYNNEI. V lost 7 bases to trimming and J lost 7 bases; unmatched junction nucleotides: 4. CDR3 length: 13 residues. In DNA form, the CDR3 reads TGTGCCAGCAAGCGACAGGGGGGTGAAAAACTGTTTTTT. It yields the protein CASKRQGGEKLFF.

V gene TRBV9 combines with J gene TRBJ2-1; the D is unclear. The CDR3 runs 14 residues. Deletions cut 0 bases from V and 4 bases from J, with 8 bases between. CDR1 SGDLS and CDR2 YYNGEE come from the germline V gene. DNA for the CDR3: TGTGCCAGCAGCGTAGTTGCAGGTTACAATGAGCAGTTCTTC. This encodes CASSVVAGYNEQFF.